Reported below is one T cell receptor (beta chain). Its antigen is unknown. Assay used: immunoSEQ multiplex PCR; TCRdb lists only in-frame clones, some missing. The table has nearly 100,000 clones, over 80% seen once. This entry belongs to a study of PD-1 blockade in classical Hodgkin lymphoma. The CDR3 covers 14 residues. Losses at the gene ends were 3 bases for V and 0 bases for J; bases not matched to a gene: 3. Per the germline V gene, CDR1 is SQVTM and CDR2 is ANQGSEA. Study-level points and caveats: Reasons behind the repertoire differences stay unclear, perhaps disease activity or earlier therapy. It was reported that newly diagnosed patients had less baseline TCR diversity than healthy donors. The diversity seen at baseline in complete responders resembled that of newly diagnosed patients.

Every patient had relapsed following autologous stem cell transplantation, and cohorts differed in brentuximab vedotin exposure. This sequence originates from a human donor with classical Hodgkin lymphoma. The rearrangement joins TRBV29-1 to TRBJ2-3, with 7 bases lining up with TRBD2. The source material was peripheral blood mononuclear cells (PBMCs), sampled at baseline. CDR3 DNA: TGCAGCGTTGACGGCGGGAGTAGCACAGATACGCAGTATTTT. Protein: CSVDGGSSTDTQYF.